This TCR beta chain originates from a study of blood T cell repertoires in COVID-19. Study background: Acute and convalescent COVID-19 samples came from the United States, Italy and Spain.

Germline CDR1 is LNHDA and CDR2 is SQIVND (reference sequence). The V gene lost 6 bases and the J gene lost 7 bases, with 10 bases spanning the gap. The CDR3 has 12 amino acids. In the source study's methods: Quantification of nucleated cells was approximated via reference gene primer amplification. Clones were read by immunoSEQ multiplex PCR, and TCRdb kept only the in-frame ones, dropping some. V, J and clone size are taken as reported in that table, and D and trimming were inferred from the DNA itself. The sample comprises fewer than 200,000 clones, approximately 86% of which are singletons, and 1% to 1.5% rests with the top ten.

This receptor was identified in a man aged 55 to 70 who had recovered from COVID-19. The chain carries TRBV19 and TRBJ1-5, with D perhaps TRBD1 (6 bases). Sequences were obtained from peripheral blood. CDR3 region: CASSLRGQPQHF. CDR3 DNA: TGTGCCAGTAGCTTAAGGGGGCAGCCCCAGCATTTT.